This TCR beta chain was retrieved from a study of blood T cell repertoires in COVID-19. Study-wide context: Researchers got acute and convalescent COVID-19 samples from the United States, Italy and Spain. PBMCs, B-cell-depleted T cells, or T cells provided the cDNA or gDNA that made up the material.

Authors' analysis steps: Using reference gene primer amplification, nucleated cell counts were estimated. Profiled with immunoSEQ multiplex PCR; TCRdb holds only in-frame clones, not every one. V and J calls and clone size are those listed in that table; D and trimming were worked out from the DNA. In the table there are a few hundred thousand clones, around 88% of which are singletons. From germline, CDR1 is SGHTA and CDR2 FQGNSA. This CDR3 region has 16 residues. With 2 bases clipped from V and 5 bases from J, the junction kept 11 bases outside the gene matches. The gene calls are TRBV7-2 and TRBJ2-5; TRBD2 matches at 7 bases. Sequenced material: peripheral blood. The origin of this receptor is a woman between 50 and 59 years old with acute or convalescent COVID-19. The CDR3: CASSLSGRALVETQYF. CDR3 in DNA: TGTGCCAGCAGCTTATCGGGGAGGGCTTTGGTGGAGACCCAGTACTTC.